What follows is one TCR beta chain and its context. Recent vaccinations or acute infections were absent in the healthy HIV-negative adult donors. The sample is drawn from a study of shared clonotypes between healthy human individuals. Study-level information: A couple of women and a few men aged 18 to 49 made up the donors.

Profiled with immunoSEQ multiplex PCR; TCRdb holds only in-frame clones, not every one. The data show roughly 2.6 million clones, just over 90% seen once. CDR1 and CDR2 from the germline V gene are SGHNT and YENEEA. CDR3 length: 14 amino acids. Trimming pared 2 bases from V and 7 bases from J, leaving 12 bases between. The source of this sequence is a man younger than 35 in good health. The rearrangement links TRBV11-3 to TRBJ1-5; D remains unclear. Sequencing was done on a sample of naive CD4+ T cells sorted from blood. Documented subset: CD45RA+ positively selected. The CDR3 sequence is CASSLQHPPQPQHF. CDR3 nucleotides: TGTGCCAGCAGCTTACAACACCCGCCCCAGCCCCAGCATTTT.